These T cell receptor beta chains were read from a single sample in a study of blood T cell repertoires in COVID-19. Libraries were prepared by immunoSEQ multiplex PCR; TCRdb keeps only in-frame clonotypes and omits some of them. The repertoire holds 80,000 to 90,000 clones, with 70% to 90% as singletons. Sequencing used peripheral blood. The receptor source for this set is an elderly woman with COVID-19, enrolled during active disease. Both conserved end residues are part of each CDR3. A D gene is named only where the DNA matches it firmly. Rows give clone size only sometimes, using once, few, many, or a class for an expanded clone.

d_call: .; clone_size: .; j_call: TRBJ1-6; v_call: TRBV28; cdr3_aa: CASETAQSSPLHF; cdr3_nt: TGTGCCAGCGAAACAGCTCAGTCCTCACCCCTCCACTTT
d_call: TRBD1; clone_size: few; j_call: TRBJ1-2; v_call: TRBV7-2; cdr3_aa: CASSSLPGQGLNYGYTF; cdr3_nt: TGTGCCAGCAGTTCGCTACCGGGACAGGGGTTAAACTATGGCTACACCTTC
d_call: TRBD2; clone_size: few; j_call: TRBJ2-3; v_call: TRBV4-2; cdr3_aa: CASSPGLAGGVDTQYF; cdr3_nt: TGTGCCAGCAGCCCGGGACTAGCGGGAGGGGTAGATACGCAGTATTTT
d_call: TRBD1; clone_size: .; j_call: TRBJ1-1; v_call: TRBV7-9; cdr3_aa: CASRDRGWTEAFF; cdr3_nt: TGTGCCAGCAGGGACAGGGGGTGGACTGAAGCTTTCTTT
d_call: TRBD2; clone_size: .; j_call: TRBJ2-3; v_call: TRBV7-8; cdr3_aa: CASSPRLAGVPDTQYF; cdr3_nt: TGTGCCAGCAGCCCCCGGCTAGCGGGGGTTCCAGATACGCAGTATTTT
d_call: .; clone_size: .; j_call: TRBJ2-4; v_call: TRBV9; cdr3_aa: CASSVGALGSSFQYF; cdr3_nt: TGTGCCAGCAGCGTAGGGGCACTAGGCAGCTCCTTTCAGTACTTC
d_call: .; clone_size: .; j_call: TRBJ1-4; v_call: TRBV7-9; cdr3_aa: CASSGPGENEKLFF; cdr3_nt: TGTGCCAGCAGCGGGCCAGGGGAGAATGAAAAACTGTTTTTT
d_call: TRBD1; clone_size: few; j_call: TRBJ1-2; v_call: TRBV15; cdr3_aa: CATSREGTAPGYGYTF; cdr3_nt: TGTGCCACCAGCAGAGAAGGGACAGCCCCTGGCTATGGCTACACCTTC
d_call: .; clone_size: .; j_call: TRBJ1-6; v_call: TRBV18; cdr3_aa: CASSPTLNSPLHF; cdr3_nt: TGTGCCAGCTCACCAACATTAAATTCACCCCTCCACTTT
d_call: TRBD1; clone_size: .; j_call: TRBJ2-1; v_call: TRBV27; cdr3_aa: CASSLFGQGALAYNEQFF; cdr3_nt: TGTGCCAGCAGTTTATTCGGACAGGGGGCCCTCGCCTACAATGAGCAGTTCTTC
d_call: TRBD1; clone_size: .; j_call: TRBJ2-1; v_call: TRBV6-2/TRBV6-3; cdr3_aa: CASSRTGVYNEQFF; cdr3_nt: TGTGCCAGCAGTCGGACAGGGGTTTACAATGAGCAGTTCTTC
d_call: .; clone_size: .; j_call: TRBJ2-4; v_call: TRBV2; cdr3_aa: CASSDPQGSKNIQYF; cdr3_nt: TGTGCCAGCAGTGACCCGCAGGGCTCCAAAAACATTCAGTACTTC
d_call: TRBD1; clone_size: .; j_call: TRBJ1-2; v_call: TRBV28; cdr3_aa: CASSVGTDLYGYTF; cdr3_nt: TGTGCCAGCAGTGTCGGGACAGACCTCTATGGCTACACCTTC
d_call: .; clone_size: .; j_call: TRBJ2-7; v_call: TRBV18; cdr3_aa: CASSPQVGPGEQYF; cdr3_nt: TGTGCCAGCTCACCCCAGGTAGGTCCAGGAGAGCAGTACTTC
d_call: .; clone_size: .; j_call: TRBJ1-6; v_call: TRBV18; cdr3_aa: CASSPLPRADNSPLHF; cdr3_nt: TGTGCCAGCTCACCCCTCCCCAGGGCAGATAATTCACCCCTCCACTTT
d_call: .; clone_size: once; j_call: TRBJ2-2; v_call: TRBV9; cdr3_aa: CASSAQTPGVTGELFF; cdr3_nt: TGTGCCAGCAGCGCTCAAACACCAGGGGTCACCGGGGAGCTGTTTTTT
d_call: .; clone_size: .; j_call: TRBJ1-4; v_call: TRBV9; cdr3_aa: CASSVGRDEKLFF; cdr3_nt: TGTGCCAGCAGCGTAGGCCGGGATGAAAAACTGTTTTTT
d_call: TRBD1; clone_size: .; j_call: TRBJ2-7; v_call: TRBV6-2/TRBV6-3; cdr3_aa: CASSYRVGQGKNEQYF; cdr3_nt: TGTGCCAGCAGTTACAGGGTGGGACAGGGGAAGAACGAGCAGTACTTC
d_call: TRBD1; clone_size: once; j_call: TRBJ1-2; v_call: TRBV7-9; cdr3_aa: CASNGQGPLSNGYTF; cdr3_nt: TGTGCCAGCAATGGACAGGGCCCGCTCTCTAATGGCTACACCTTC
d_call: .; clone_size: .; j_call: TRBJ1-3; v_call: TRBV5-1; cdr3_aa: CASSLAQNSGNTIYF; cdr3_nt: TGCGCCAGCAGCTTGGCACAGAACTCTGGAAACACCATATATTTT
d_call: TRBD2; clone_size: .; j_call: TRBJ2-7; v_call: TRBV30; cdr3_aa: CAWSVYRGGYEQYF; cdr3_nt: TGTGCCTGGAGTGTATACCGGGGGGGGTACGAGCAGTACTTC
d_call: TRBD1; clone_size: .; j_call: TRBJ2-3; v_call: TRBV7-6; cdr3_aa: CASSLGSGGGTDTQYF; cdr3_nt: TGTGCCAGCAGCTTAGGGTCAGGGGGCGGCACAGATACGCAGTATTTT
d_call: TRBD2; clone_size: .; j_call: TRBJ2-1; v_call: TRBV19; cdr3_aa: CASSILGRGAFGEQFF; cdr3_nt: TGTGCCAGTAGTATTCTGGGGAGGGGCGCGTTTGGTGAGCAGTTCTTC
d_call: .; clone_size: .; j_call: TRBJ1-2; v_call: TRBV2; cdr3_aa: CASRPGYGYTF; cdr3_nt: TGTGCCAGCAGACCAGGGTATGGCTACACCTTC
d_call: .; clone_size: .; j_call: TRBJ2-5; v_call: TRBV27; cdr3_aa: CASSHLRGVIETQYF; cdr3_nt: TGTGCCAGCAGCCACCTCAGGGGAGTGATCGAGACCCAGTACTTC
d_call: .; clone_size: once; j_call: TRBJ2-7; v_call: TRBV29-1; cdr3_aa: CSAVGAGYEQYF; cdr3_nt: TGCAGCGCTGTGGGGGCAGGTTACGAGCAGTACTTC
d_call: TRBD1; clone_size: once; j_call: TRBJ2-3; v_call: TRBV5-1; cdr3_aa: CASSLLDRDGDTQYF; cdr3_nt: TGCGCCAGCAGCCTGTTGGACAGGGATGGAGATACGCAGTATTTT
d_call: .; clone_size: .; j_call: TRBJ1-6; v_call: TRBV3-1/TRBV3-2; cdr3_aa: CASRLGDAALHF; cdr3_nt: TGTGCCAGCAGACTTGGAGATGCTGCCCTCCACTTT
d_call: .; clone_size: .; j_call: TRBJ1-6; v_call: TRBV10-3; cdr3_aa: CAISILADSPLHF; cdr3_nt: TGTGCCATCAGTATCTTAGCGGATTCACCCCTCCACTTT
d_call: .; clone_size: once; j_call: TRBJ1-6; v_call: TRBV9; cdr3_aa: CASSASGAYNSPLHF; cdr3_nt: TGTGCCAGCAGCGCCTCCGGAGCGTATAATTCACCCCTCCACTTT
d_call: .; clone_size: .; j_call: TRBJ2-7; v_call: TRBV11-2; cdr3_aa: CASSLGNSYEQYF; cdr3_nt: TGTGCCAGCAGCTTAGGAAATAGCTACGAGCAGTACTTC
d_call: .; clone_size: .; j_call: TRBJ1-5; v_call: TRBV21-1; cdr3_aa: CASSRRPGDTDSNQPQHF; cdr3_nt: TGTGCCAGCAGCCGGCGTCCAGGGGACACCGATAGCAATCAGCCCCAGCATTTT
d_call: .; clone_size: .; j_call: TRBJ2-3; v_call: TRBV5-1; cdr3_aa: CASSWVPLGGASTDTQYF; cdr3_nt: TGCGCCAGCAGCTGGGTCCCCCTTGGCGGAGCTAGCACAGATACGCAGTATTTT
d_call: .; clone_size: .; j_call: TRBJ2-7; v_call: TRBV6-2/TRBV6-3; cdr3_aa: CASSYKRSYEQYF; cdr3_nt: TGTGCCAGCAGTTATAAACGGTCCTACGAGCAGTACTTC
d_call: .; clone_size: .; j_call: TRBJ1-5; v_call: TRBV18; cdr3_aa: CASSPGTLTDQPQHF; cdr3_nt: TGTGCCAGCTCACCCGGGACATTAACCGACCAGCCCCAGCATTTT
d_call: .; clone_size: .; j_call: TRBJ1-3; v_call: TRBV3-1/TRBV3-2; cdr3_aa: CASRLRGSGNTIYF; cdr3_nt: TGTGCCAGCAGACTCAGGGGTTCTGGAAACACCATATATTTT
d_call: .; clone_size: .; j_call: TRBJ1-6; v_call: TRBV19; cdr3_aa: CASRRGREDYNSPLHF; cdr3_nt: TGTGCCAGTAGGCGCGGGAGGGAGGATTATAATTCACCCCTCCACTTT
d_call: .; clone_size: .; j_call: TRBJ1-2; v_call: TRBV3-1/TRBV3-2; cdr3_aa: CASSQGGGYTF; cdr3_nt: TGTGCCAGCAGCCAAGGAGGAGGCTACACCTTC
d_call: TRBD2; clone_size: .; j_call: TRBJ2-7; v_call: TRBV24-1; cdr3_aa: CATSDFGTSGTYEQYF; cdr3_nt: TGTGCCACCAGTGATTTTGGGACTAGCGGTACCTACGAGCAGTACTTC
d_call: .; clone_size: .; j_call: TRBJ1-5; v_call: TRBV27; cdr3_aa: CASSPARDNQPQHF; cdr3_nt: TGTGCCAGCAGCCCCGCCAGGGACAATCAGCCCCAGCATTTT